The entry below describes one T cell receptor beta chain. These data originate in a study of blood T cell repertoires in COVID-19. Study overall: COVID-19 samples, acute and convalescent, were from the United States, Italy and Spain. PBMCs, B-cell-depleted T cells, or T cells were the source of the cDNA or gDNA that made up the material.

Study processing details: Estimates of nucleated cell counts were drawn from the amplification of reference gene primers. The data were produced by immunoSEQ multiplex PCR, yet TCRdb's version contains in-frame clones alone and is incomplete. V and J calls and clone size are as listed in that table; D and trimming were resolved from the DNA. This sample has approximately 210,000 clones; 82% occur once, and the top ten carry 3% to 4%. The V gene's germline CDR1 is MDHEN and CDR2 SYDVKM. This CDR3 comprises 12 residues. V was pared by 8 bases and J by 6 bases, with 8 bases between. Sequenced material: peripheral blood. The V and J genes are TRBV28 and TRBJ1-6; D is perhaps TRBD1 (6 bases). The clonotype originates from a woman aged 80 or over with acute or convalescent COVID-19. For the CDR3, the DNA is TGTGCCAGCCTGGACAGTAATTCACCCCTCCACTTT. This gives the protein CASLDSNSPLHF.